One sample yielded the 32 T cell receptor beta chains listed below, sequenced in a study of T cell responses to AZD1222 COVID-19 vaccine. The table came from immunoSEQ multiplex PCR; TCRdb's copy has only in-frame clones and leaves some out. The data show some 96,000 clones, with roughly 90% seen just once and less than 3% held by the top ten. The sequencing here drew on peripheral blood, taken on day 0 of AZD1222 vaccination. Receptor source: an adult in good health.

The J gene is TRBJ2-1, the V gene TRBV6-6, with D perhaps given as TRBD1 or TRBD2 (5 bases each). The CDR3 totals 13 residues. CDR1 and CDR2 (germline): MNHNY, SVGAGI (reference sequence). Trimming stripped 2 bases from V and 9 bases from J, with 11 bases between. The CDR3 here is CASSYGGWSEQFF. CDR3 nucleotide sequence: TGTGCCAGCAGTTACGGGGGTTGGAGTGAGCAGTTCTTC.

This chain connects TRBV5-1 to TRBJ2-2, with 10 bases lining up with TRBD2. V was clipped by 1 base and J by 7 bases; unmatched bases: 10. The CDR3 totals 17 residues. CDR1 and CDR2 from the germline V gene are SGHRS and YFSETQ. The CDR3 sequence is CASSLMASGSLGGELFF. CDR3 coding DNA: TGCGCCAGCAGCTTGATGGCTAGCGGGAGCTTAGGCGGGGAGCTGTTTTTT.

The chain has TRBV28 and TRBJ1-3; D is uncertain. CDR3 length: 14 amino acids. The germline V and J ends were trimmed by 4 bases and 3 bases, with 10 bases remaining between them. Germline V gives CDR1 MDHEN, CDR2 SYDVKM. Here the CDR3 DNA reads TGTGCCAGCAGTTCCCGCCCAGTTGGAAACACCATATATTTT. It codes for CASSSRPVGNTIYF.

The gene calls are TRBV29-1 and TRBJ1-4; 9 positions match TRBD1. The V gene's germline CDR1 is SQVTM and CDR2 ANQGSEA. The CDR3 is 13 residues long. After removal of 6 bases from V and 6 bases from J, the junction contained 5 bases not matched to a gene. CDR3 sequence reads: CSVSDRGYEKLFF. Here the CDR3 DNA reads TGCAGCGTCTCCGACAGGGGGTATGAAAAACTGTTTTTT. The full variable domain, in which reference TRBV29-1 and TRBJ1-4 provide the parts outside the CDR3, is SAVISQKPSRDICQRGTSLTIQCQVDSQVTMMFWYRQQPGQSLTLIATANQGSEATYESGFVIDKFPISRPNLTFSTLTVSNMSPEDSSIYLCSVSDRGYEKLFFGSGTQLSVL.

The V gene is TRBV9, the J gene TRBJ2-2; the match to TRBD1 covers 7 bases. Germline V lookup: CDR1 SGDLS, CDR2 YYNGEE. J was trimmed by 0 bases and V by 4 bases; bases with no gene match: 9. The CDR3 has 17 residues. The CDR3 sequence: CASSKTGDGANTGELFF. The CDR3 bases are TGTGCCAGCAGCAAAACAGGGGACGGGGCGAACACCGGGGAGCTGTTTTTT.

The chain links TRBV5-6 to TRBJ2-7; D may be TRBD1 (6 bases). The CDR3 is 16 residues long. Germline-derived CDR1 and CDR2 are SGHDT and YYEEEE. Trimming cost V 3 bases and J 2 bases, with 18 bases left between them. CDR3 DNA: TGTGCCAGCAGCTACGGCATCGCAGGGGCTACCTACGAGCAGTACTTC. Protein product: CASSYGIAGATYEQYF.

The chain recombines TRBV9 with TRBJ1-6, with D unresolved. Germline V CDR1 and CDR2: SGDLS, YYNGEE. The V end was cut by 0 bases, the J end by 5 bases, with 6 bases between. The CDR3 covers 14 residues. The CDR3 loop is CASSVGHNNSPLHF. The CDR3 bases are TGTGCCAGCAGCGTAGGACACAATAATTCACCCCTCCACTTT.

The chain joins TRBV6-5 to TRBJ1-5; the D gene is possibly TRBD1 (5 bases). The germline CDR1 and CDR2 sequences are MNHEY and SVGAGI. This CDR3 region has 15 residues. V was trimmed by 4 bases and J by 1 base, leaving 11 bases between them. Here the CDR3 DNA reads TGTGCCAGCAGTTCTCATAGGGGAAGCAATCAGCCCCAGCATTTT. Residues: CASSSHRGSNQPQHF.

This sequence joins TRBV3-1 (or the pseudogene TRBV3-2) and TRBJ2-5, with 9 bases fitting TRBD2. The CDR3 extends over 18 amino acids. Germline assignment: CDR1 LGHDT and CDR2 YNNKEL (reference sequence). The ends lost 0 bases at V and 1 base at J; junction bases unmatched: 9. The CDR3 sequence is CASSQEGTSGSLQETQYF. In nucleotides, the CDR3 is TGTGCCAGCAGCCAAGAAGGTACTAGCGGGTCGCTCCAAGAGACCCAGTACTTC.

CDR3 bases: TGTGCCAGCAGCTTAATGTACAAACCTCGTCTCTATGGCTACACCTTC. Translation gives CASSLMYKPRLYGYTF. This rearrangement joins TRBV7-2 to TRBJ1-2; D is unresolved. The CDR3 consists of 16 residues. CDR1 is SGHTA, CDR2 FQGNSA, per germline. V gave up 2 bases and J gave up 4 bases, with 17 bases separating them.

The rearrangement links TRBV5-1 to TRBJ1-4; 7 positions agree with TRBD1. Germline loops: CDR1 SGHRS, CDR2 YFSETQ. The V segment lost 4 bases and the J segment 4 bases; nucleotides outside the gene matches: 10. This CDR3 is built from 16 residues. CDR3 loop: CASSPVGQAHNEKLFF. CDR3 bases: TGCGCCAGCAGCCCGGTCGGACAGGCTCATAATGAAAAACTGTTTTTT. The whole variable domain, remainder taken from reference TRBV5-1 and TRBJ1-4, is KAGVTQTPRYLIKTRGQQVTLSCSPISGHRSVSWYQQTPGQGLQFLFEYFSETQRNKGNFPGRFSGRQFSNSRSEMNVSTLELGDSALYLCASSPVGQAHNEKLFFGSGTQLSVL.

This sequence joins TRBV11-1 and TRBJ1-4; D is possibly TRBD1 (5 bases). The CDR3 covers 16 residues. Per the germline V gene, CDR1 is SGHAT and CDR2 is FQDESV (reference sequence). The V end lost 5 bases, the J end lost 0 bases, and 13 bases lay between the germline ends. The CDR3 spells CASSKGTDATNEKLFF. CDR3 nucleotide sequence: TGTGCCAGCAGCAAGGGGACCGATGCAACTAATGAAAAACTGTTTTTT.

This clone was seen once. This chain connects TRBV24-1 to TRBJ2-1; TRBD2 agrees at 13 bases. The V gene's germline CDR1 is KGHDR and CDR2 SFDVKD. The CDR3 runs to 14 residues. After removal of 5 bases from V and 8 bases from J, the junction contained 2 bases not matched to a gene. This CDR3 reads CATSGTSGSYEQFF. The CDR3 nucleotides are TGTGCCACCAGTGGGACTAGCGGGAGCTATGAGCAGTTCTTC.

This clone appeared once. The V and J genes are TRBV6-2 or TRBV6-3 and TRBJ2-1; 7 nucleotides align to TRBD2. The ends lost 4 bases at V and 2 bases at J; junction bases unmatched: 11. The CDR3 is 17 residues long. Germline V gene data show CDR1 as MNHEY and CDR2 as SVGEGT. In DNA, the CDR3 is TGTGCCAGCAGTTCAACCGCTTCTAGCGGCGCCTACAATGAGCAGTTCTTC. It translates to CASSSTASSGAYNEQFF.

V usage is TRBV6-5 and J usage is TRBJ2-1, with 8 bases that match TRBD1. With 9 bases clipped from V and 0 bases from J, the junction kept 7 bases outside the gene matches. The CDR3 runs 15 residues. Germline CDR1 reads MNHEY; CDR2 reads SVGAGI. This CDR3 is CARKDRESSYNEQFF. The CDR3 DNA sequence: TGTGCCAGGAAGGACAGGGAAAGCTCCTACAATGAGCAGTTCTTC.

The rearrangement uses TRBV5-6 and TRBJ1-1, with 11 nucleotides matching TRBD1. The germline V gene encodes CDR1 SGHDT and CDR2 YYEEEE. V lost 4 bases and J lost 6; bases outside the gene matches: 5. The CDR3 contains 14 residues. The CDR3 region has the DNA TGTGCCAGCAGCCCGGACAGGGGGCCATCTGAAGCTTTCTTT. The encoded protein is CASSPDRGPSEAFF.

Here the CDR3 reads CASSLKGGYGYTF. The CDR3 DNA reads as TGTGCCAGCAGCTTAAAGGGAGGCTATGGCTACACCTTC. V is TRBV5-4 and J is TRBJ1-2; no firm D call. Per the germline V gene, CDR1 is SGHNT and CDR2 is YYREEE (reference sequence). The V end was cut by 2 bases, the J end by 4 bases, with 9 bases between. The CDR3 runs to 13 residues. The full variable domain, in which reference TRBV5-4 and TRBJ1-2 provide the parts outside the CDR3, is ETGVTQSPTHLIKTRGQQVTLRCSSQSGHNTVSWYQQALGQGPQFIFQYYREEENGRGNFPPRFSGLQFPNYSSELNVNALELDDSALYLCASSLKGGYGYTFGSGTRLTVV.

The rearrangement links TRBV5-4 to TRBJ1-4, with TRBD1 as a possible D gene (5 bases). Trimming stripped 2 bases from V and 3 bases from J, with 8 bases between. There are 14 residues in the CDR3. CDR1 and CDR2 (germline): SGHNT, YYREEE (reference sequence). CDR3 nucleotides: TGTGCCAGCAGCTTACGACAGTCTAATGAAAAACTGTTTTTT. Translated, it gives CASSLRQSNEKLFF.

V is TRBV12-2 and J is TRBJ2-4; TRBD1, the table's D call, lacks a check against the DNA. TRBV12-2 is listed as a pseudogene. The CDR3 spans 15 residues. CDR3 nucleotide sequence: TGTGCAAGTCGCTTACCGGGCAGGGCTTATAACATTCAGTACTTC. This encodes CASRLPGRAYNIQYF.

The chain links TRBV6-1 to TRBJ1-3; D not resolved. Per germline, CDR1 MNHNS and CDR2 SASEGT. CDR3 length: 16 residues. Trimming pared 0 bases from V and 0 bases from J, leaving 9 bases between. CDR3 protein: CASSEAAALSGNTIYF. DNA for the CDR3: TGTGCCAGCAGTGAAGCGGCAGCACTCTCTGGAAACACCATATATTTT.

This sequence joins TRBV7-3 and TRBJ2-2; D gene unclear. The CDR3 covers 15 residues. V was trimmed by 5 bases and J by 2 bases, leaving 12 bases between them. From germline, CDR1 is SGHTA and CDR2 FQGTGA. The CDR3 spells CASSPRTGNTGELFF. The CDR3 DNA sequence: TGTGCCAGCAGCCCCCGGACGGGTAACACCGGGGAGCTGTTTTTT.

The CDR3 sequence is CASSTTGAGEAFF. In DNA form, the CDR3 reads TGTGCCAGCTCGACGACGGGAGCCGGTGAAGCTTTCTTT. The J gene is TRBJ1-1, the V gene TRBV18, with D hard to call. From germline, CDR1 is KGHSH and CDR2 LQKENI. Trimming shortened V by 6 bases and J by 7 bases, and 15 bases separated the two germline ends. The CDR3 sequence is 13 residues long. Looking up the rest from reference TRBV18 and TRBJ1-1 gives the full variable domain: NAGVMQNPRHLVRRRGQEARLRCSPMKGHSHVYWYRQLPEEGLKFMVYLQKENIIDESGMPKERFSAEFPKEGPSILRIQQVVRGDSAAYFCASSTTGAGEAFFGQGTRLTVV.

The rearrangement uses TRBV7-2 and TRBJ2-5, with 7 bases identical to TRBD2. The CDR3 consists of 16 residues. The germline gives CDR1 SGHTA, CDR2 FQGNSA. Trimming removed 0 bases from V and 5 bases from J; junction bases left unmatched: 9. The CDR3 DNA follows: TGTGCCAGCAGCTTAGCAAGCGGGACGACGCGGGAGACCCAGTACTTC. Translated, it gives CASSLASGTTRETQYF. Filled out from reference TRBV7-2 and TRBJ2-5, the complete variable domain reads GAGVSQSPSNKVTEKGKDVELRCDPISGHTALYWYRQSLGQGLEFLIYFQGNSAPDKSGLPSDRFSAERTGGSVSTLTIQRTQQEDSAVYLCASSLASGTTRETQYFGPGTRLLVL.

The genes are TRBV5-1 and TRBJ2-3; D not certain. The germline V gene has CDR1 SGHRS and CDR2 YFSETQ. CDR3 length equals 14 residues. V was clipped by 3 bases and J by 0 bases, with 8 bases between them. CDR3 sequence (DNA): TGCGCCAGCAGCTCCACACCTAGCACAGATACGCAGTATTTT. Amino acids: CASSSTPSTDTQYF.

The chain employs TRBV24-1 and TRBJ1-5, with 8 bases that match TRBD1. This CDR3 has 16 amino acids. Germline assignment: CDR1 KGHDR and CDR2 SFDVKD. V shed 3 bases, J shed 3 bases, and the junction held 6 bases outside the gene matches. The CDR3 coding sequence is TGTGCCACCAGTGATGAGGGACAGGCTTACAATCAGCCCCAGCATTTT. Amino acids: CATSDEGQAYNQPQHF.

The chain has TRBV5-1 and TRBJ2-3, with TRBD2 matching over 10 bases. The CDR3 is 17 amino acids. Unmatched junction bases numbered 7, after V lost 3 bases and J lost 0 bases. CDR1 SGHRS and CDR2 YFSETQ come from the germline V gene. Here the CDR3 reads CASSSPGLATSTDTQYF. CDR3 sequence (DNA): TGCGCCAGCAGCTCTCCGGGACTAGCGACAAGCACAGATACGCAGTATTTT.

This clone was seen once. CDR3 in DNA: TGTGCCACCAGTGACTGGACTCTCGCCTATGGCTACACCTTC. This codes for CATSDWTLAYGYTF. The J gene is TRBJ1-2, the V gene TRBV24-1; D is unclear. Looked up from germline, CDR1 is KGHDR and CDR2 is SFDVKD. V shed 4 bases and J shed 4 bases, with 12 bases lying between them. The CDR3 sequence is 14 residues long.

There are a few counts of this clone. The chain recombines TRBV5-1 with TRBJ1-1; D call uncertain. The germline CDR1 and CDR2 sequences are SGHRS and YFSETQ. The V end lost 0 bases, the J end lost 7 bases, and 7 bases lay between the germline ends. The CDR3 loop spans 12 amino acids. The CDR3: CASSLAGYEAFF. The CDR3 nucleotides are TGCGCCAGCAGCTTGGCCGGGTATGAAGCTTTCTTT. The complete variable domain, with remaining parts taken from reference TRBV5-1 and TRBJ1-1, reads KAGVTQTPRYLIKTRGQQVTLSCSPISGHRSVSWYQQTPGQGLQFLFEYFSETQRNKGNFPGRFSGRQFSNSRSEMNVSTLELGDSALYLCASSLAGYEAFFGQGTRLTVV.

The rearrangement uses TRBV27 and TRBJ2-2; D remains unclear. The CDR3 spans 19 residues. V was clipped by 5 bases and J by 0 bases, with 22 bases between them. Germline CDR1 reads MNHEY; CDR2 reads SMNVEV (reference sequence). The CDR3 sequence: CASSPRTASWSANTGELFF. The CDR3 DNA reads TGTGCCAGCAGTCCAAGGACGGCCTCTTGGTCTGCGAACACCGGGGAGCTGTTTTTT.

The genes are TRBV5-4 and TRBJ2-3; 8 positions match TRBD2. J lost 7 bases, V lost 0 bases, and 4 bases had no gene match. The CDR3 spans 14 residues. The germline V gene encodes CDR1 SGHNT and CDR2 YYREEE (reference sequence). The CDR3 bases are TGTGCCAGCAGCTTGGATGGGACTAGAAATACGCAGTATTTT. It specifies CASSLDGTRNTQYF.

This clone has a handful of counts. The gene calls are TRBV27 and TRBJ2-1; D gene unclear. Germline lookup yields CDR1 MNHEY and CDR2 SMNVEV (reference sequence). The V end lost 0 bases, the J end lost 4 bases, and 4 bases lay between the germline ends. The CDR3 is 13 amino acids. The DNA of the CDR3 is TGTGCCAGCAGTTTATCCAGGTACAATGAGCAGTTCTTC. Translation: CASSLSRYNEQFF.

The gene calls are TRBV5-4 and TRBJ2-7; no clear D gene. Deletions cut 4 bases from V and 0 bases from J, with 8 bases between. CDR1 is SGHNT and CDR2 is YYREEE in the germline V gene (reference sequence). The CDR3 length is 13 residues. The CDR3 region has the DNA TGTGCCAGCAGCCCGCAGAGCTCCTACGAGCAGTACTTC. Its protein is CASSPQSSYEQYF.